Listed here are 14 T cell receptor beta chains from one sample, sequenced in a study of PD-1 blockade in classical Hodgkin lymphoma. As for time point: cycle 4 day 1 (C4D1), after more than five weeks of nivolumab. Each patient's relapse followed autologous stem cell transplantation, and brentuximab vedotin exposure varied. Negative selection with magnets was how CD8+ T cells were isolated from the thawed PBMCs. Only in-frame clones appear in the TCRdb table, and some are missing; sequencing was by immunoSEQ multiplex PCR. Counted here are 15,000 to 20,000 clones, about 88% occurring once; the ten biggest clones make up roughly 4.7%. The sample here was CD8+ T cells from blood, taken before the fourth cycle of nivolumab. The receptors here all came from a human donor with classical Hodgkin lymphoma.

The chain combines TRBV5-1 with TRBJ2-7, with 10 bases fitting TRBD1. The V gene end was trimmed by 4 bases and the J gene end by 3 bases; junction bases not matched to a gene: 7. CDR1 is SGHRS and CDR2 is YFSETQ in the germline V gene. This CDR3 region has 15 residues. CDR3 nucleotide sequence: TGCGCCAGCAGCCAAAACCGGGACAGGGGCTACGAGCAGTACTTC. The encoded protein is CASSQNRDRGYEQYF.

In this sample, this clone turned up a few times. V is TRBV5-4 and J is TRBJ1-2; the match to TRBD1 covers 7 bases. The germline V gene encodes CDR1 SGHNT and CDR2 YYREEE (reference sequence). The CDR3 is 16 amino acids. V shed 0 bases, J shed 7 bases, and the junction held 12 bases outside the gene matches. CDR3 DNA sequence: TGTGCCAGCAGCTTGGAATGGACCGGGACAGTACGTGGCTACACCTTC. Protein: CASSLEWTGTVRGYTF. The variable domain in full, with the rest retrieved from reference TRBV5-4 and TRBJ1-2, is ETGVTQSPTHLIKTRGQQVTLRCSSQSGHNTVSWYQQALGQGPQFIFQYYREEENGRGNFPPRFSGLQFPNYSSELNVNALELDDSALYLCASSLEWTGTVRGYTFGSGTRLTVV.

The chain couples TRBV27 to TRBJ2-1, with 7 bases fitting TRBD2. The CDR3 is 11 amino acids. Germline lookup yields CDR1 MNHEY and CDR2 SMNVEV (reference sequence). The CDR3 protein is CVAGAYNEQFF. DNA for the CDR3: TGTGTGGCGGGAGCGTACAATGAGCAGTTCTTC.

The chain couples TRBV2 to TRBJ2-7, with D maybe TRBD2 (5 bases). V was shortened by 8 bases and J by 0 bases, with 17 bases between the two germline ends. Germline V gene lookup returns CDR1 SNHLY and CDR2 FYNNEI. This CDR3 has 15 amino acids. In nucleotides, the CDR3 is TGTGCCAGCTTCCCCTCGGGAAGCGGCTCCTACGAGCAGTACTTC. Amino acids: CASFPSGSGSYEQYF.

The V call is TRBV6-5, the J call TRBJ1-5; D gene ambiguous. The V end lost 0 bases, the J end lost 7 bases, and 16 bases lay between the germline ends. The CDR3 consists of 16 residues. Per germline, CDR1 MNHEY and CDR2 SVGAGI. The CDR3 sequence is CASSYSREGSKQPQHF. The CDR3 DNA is TGTGCCAGCAGTTACTCGCGGGAGGGATCTAAGCAGCCCCAGCATTTT.

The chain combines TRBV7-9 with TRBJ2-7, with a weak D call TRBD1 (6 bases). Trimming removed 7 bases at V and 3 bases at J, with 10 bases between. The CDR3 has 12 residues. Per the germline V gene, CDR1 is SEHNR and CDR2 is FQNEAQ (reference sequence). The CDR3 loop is CASILTGYEQYF. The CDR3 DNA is TGTGCCAGCATCTTGACAGGCTACGAGCAGTACTTC. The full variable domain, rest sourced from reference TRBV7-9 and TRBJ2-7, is DTGVSQNPRHKITKRGQNVTFRCDPISEHNRLYWYRQTLGQGPEFLTYFQNEAQLEKSRLLSDRFSAERPKGSFSTLEIQRTEQGDSAMYLCASILTGYEQYFGPGTRLTVT.

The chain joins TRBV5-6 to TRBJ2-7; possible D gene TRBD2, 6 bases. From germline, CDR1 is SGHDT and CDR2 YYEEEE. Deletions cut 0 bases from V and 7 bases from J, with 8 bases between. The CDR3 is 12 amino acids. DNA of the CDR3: TGTGCCAGCAGCTTGGGGGCGGGGGAGCAGTACTTC. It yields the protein CASSLGAGEQYF.

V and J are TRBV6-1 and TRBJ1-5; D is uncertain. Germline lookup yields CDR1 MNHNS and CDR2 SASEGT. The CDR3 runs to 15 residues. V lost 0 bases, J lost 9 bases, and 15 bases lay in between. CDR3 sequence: CASSEAEWWKGPQHF. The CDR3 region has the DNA TGTGCCAGCAGTGAAGCCGAGTGGTGGAAAGGGCCCCAGCATTTT.

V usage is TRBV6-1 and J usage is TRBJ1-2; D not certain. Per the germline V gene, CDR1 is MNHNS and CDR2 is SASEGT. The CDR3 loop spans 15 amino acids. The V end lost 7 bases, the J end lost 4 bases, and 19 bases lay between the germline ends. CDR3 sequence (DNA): TGTGCCAGCAACGGCTGGCCGGAAAGGGCCTATGGCTACACCTTC. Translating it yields CASNGWPERAYGYTF.

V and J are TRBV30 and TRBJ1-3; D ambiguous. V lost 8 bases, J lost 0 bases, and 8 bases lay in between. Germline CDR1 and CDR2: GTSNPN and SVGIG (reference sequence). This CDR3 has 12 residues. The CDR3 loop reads CAGGISGNTIYF. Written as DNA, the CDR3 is TGTGCCGGTGGGATCTCTGGAAACACCATATATTTT.

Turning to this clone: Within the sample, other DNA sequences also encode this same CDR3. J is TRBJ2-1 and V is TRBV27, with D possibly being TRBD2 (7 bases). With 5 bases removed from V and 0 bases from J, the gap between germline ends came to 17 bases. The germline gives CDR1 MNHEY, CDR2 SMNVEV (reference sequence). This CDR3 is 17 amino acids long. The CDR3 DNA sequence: TGTGCCAGCAGTGGTGGGGGGGGGCCGAGCTCCTACAATGAGCAGTTCTTC. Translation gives CASSGGGGPSSYNEQFF.

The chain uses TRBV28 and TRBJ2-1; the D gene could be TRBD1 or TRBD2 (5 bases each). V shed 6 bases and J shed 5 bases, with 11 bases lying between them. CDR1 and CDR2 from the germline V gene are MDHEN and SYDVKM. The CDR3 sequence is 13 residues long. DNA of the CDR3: TGTGCCAGCAGCCCGGGACGCCACAATGAGCAGTTCTTC. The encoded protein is CASSPGRHNEQFF.

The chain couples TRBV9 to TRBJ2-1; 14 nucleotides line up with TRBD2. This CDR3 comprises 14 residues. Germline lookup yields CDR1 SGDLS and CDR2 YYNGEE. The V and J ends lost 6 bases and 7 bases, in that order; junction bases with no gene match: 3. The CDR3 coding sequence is TGTGCCAGCACCGGACTAGCGGGAGGTAATGAGCAGTTCTTC. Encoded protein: CASTGLAGGNEQFF.

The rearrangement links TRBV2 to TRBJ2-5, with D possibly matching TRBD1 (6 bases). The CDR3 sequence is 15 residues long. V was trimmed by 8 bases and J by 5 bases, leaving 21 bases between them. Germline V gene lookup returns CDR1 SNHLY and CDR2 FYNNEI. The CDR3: CASSKDSAPQETQYF. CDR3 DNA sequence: TGTGCCAGCTCAAAGGACAGTGCCCCTCAGGAGACCCAGTACTTC.